The 17 T cell receptor beta chains presented below share a single source sample, sequenced in a study of T-cell memory formation after mild COVID-19. One entry per CDR3 protein, called by TCRdb with MiXCR from the 5' RACE reads. This table holds hundreds of thousands of distinct CDR3 sequences, around 28% found once. Sequencing was carried out using PBMCs or a T cell subset sorted from them (not recorded which). The receptors come from an adult woman who had mild COVID-19 (a few samples of this study predate the infection). Cell type and time point are not known.

The J gene is TRBJ1-2, the V gene TRBV6-5; 11 bases align to TRBD1. Germline CDR1 reads MNHEY; CDR2 reads SVGAGI. The CDR3 has 17 amino acids. The ends lost 4 bases at V and 0 bases at J; junction bases unmatched: 7. CDR3 in amino acids: CASSSTWTGGTNYGYTF. Written as DNA, the CDR3 is TGTGCCAGCAGTTCCACGTGGACAGGGGGCACTAACTATGGCTACACCTTC.

This clonotype has a handful of counts. The chain's CDR3 is CASSDWGSNSQETQYF. CDR3 in DNA: TGTGCCAGCAGTGATTGGGGCAGCAACTCCCAAGAGACCCAGTACTTC. V gene TRBV2 combines with J gene TRBJ2-5, with a possible D match to TRBD1 (5 bases). Looked up from germline, CDR1 is SNHLY and CDR2 is FYNNEI. Trimming took 3 bases from V and 1 from J, leaving 15 bases between them. This CDR3 is 16 amino acids long.

This clonotype occurred many times. This rearrangement joins TRBV12-5 to TRBJ2-3, with TRBD2 as a possible D gene (6 bases). The CDR3 sequence is 16 residues long. CDR1 is LGHNT and CDR2 is FRNRAP in the germline V gene. V gave up 3 bases and J gave up 6 bases, with 19 bases separating them. In nucleotides, the CDR3 is TGTGCTAGTGGTTTCCCCGCGGCGGGACCCGAGGATACGCAGTATTTT. Protein: CASGFPAAGPEDTQYF. Together with reference TRBV12-5 and TRBJ2-3, the CDR3 gives the full variable domain: DARVTQTPRHKVTEMGQEVTMRCQPILGHNTVFWYRQTMMQGLELLAYFRNRAPLDDSGMPKDRFSAEMPDATLATLKIQPSEPRDSAVYFCASGFPAAGPEDTQYFGPGTRLTVL.

The chain recombines TRBV4-1 with TRBJ2-4; TRBD2 aligns across 8 bases. V lost 4 bases to trimming and J lost 7 bases; unmatched junction nucleotides: 9. CDR1 MGHRA and CDR2 YSYEKL come from the germline V gene. This CDR3 spans 15 amino acids. The CDR3, as DNA: TGCGCCAGCAGCCCCGGGGGGGGGAATCGGAACATTCAGTACTTC. It translates to CASSPGGGNRNIQYF.

The chain recombines TRBV18 with TRBJ1-5; no reliable D call. The germline CDR1 and CDR2 sequences are KGHSH and LQKENI. This CDR3 is 14 amino acids long. Deletions cut 2 bases from V and 3 bases from J, with 8 bases between. This chain's CDR3 is CASSPGSNNQPQHF. The CDR3 bases are TGTGCCAGCTCACCAGGGAGTAACAATCAGCCCCAGCATTTT.

This clonotype was counted a single time. The missing conserved phenylalanine or tryptophan at the end of this CDR3 makes a read error likely. No DNA is shown, since the ends of the CDR3 on it are uncertain; the CDR3 is the one TCRdb lists. This chain links TRBV7-9 with TRBJ2-1; the D call of TRBD2 is as the table states it, not checked on the DNA. Including both end residues, the CDR3 is 15 amino acids long. CDR1 and CDR2 (germline): SEHNR, FQNEAQ (reference sequence). CDR3 protein: CASSLFSVGLPLGDI.

The chain carries TRBV7-9 and TRBJ1-2, with D perhaps matching TRBD1 (6 bases). The CDR3 is 13 amino acids. Trimming left V 1 base short and J 5 bases short, with 8 bases between. CDR1 SEHNR and CDR2 FQNEAQ come from the germline V gene (reference sequence). CDR3 protein: CASSLGTEYGYTF. CDR3 DNA sequence: TGTGCCAGCAGCTTAGGGACAGAATATGGCTACACCTTC.

The rearrangement links TRBV19 to TRBJ2-1, with D possibly being TRBD1 or TRBD2 (6 bases each). This CDR3 has 15 amino acids. Trimming took 5 bases from V and 3 from J, leaving 14 bases between them. The germline CDR1 and CDR2 sequences are LNHDA and SQIVND (reference sequence). The CDR3 loop reads CASSAPGAFYNEQFF. The CDR3, as DNA: TGTGCCAGTAGTGCCCCGGGGGCCTTCTACAATGAGCAGTTCTTC.

This chain connects TRBV20-1 to TRBJ2-7; possible D gene TRBD2, 7 bases. CDR3 length: 15 amino acids. Deletions cut 0 bases from V and 4 bases from J, with 16 bases between. In germline, CDR1 is DFQATT, CDR2 SNEGSKA (reference sequence). Written as DNA, the CDR3 is TGCAGTGCTAGAGATGTGGGGGGGCGTTCGTACGAGCAGTACTTC. Its translation: CSARDVGGRSYEQYF.

This clonotype was observed a handful of times. V and J are TRBV2 and TRBJ2-1, with 7 bases identical to TRBD2. Germline CDR1 and CDR2: SNHLY and FYNNEI. The V segment lost 3 bases and the J segment 8 bases; nucleotides outside the gene matches: 16. The CDR3 extends over 17 amino acids. The CDR3 is CASSDEASGPPSDEQFF. The CDR3 nucleotides read TGTGCCAGCAGTGATGAAGCTAGCGGACCCCCTAGTGATGAGCAGTTCTTC.

The table lists this clonotype with a few counts. The chain is built from TRBV20-1 and TRBJ2-7, with a possible D match to TRBD1 (6 bases). The CDR3 runs 12 residues. From germline, CDR1 is DFQATT and CDR2 SNEGSKA (reference sequence). The V gene lost 6 bases and the J gene lost 2 bases, with 11 bases spanning the gap. The CDR3 protein is CSAADRTYEQYF. The CDR3, as DNA: TGCAGTGCCGCGGACAGAACCTACGAGCAGTACTTC.

This chain uses TRBV29-1 with TRBJ1-1; possible D gene TRBD1, 6 bases. Trimming left V 6 bases short and J 6 bases short, with 17 bases between. The CDR3 is made up of 13 amino acids. Germline CDR1 reads SQVTM; CDR2 reads ANQGSEA. CDR3 loop: CSVTGLRKAEAFF. Here the CDR3 DNA reads TGCAGCGTAACAGGGTTACGTAAGGCTGAAGCTTTCTTT.

The chain combines TRBV6-2 or TRBV6-3 with TRBJ2-1, with unresolved D. The germline CDR1 and CDR2 sequences are MNHEY and SVGEGT. Deletions cut 2 bases from V and 2 bases from J, with 7 bases between. This CDR3 contains 14 residues. The CDR3 loop reads CASSYGATYNEQFF. For the CDR3, the DNA is TGTGCCAGCAGTTACGGTGCAACCTACAATGAGCAGTTCTTC.

This clonotype appeared a few times. The chain uses TRBV7-9 and TRBJ2-1; D uncertain. Trimming shortened V by 1 base and J by 16 bases, and 11 bases separated the two germline ends. CDR1 is SEHNR, CDR2 FQNEAQ, per germline (reference sequence). CDR3 size: 11 residues. CDR3 in amino acids: CASSLDYHKFF. CDR3 coding DNA: TGTGCCAGCAGCTTAGACTATCACAAATTCTTC.

This clonotype came up a few times. This chain joins TRBV12-3 or TRBV12-4 and TRBJ1-5, with a possible D match to TRBD1 (5 bases). The CDR3 contains 14 residues. The V and J ends lost 6 bases and 5 bases respectively, with 14 bases between them. The CDR3 loop reads CASSGDSAYQPQHF. CDR3 nucleotides: TGTGCCAGCAGCGGCGACAGTGCATATCAGCCCCAGCATTTT.

This clonotype was picked up many times. The chain couples TRBV7-8 to TRBJ1-1, with TRBD1 as a possible D gene (6 bases). This CDR3 spans 14 amino acids. Germline lookup yields CDR1 SGHVS and CDR2 FQNEAQ. The V and J ends lost 1 base and 5 bases respectively, with 11 bases between them. This CDR3 is CASSLEQGRTEAFF. The CDR3 coding sequence is TGTGCCAGCAGCTTAGAGCAGGGGCGGACTGAAGCTTTCTTT.

This chain connects TRBV12-3 or TRBV12-4 to TRBJ1-2, with D perhaps matching TRBD1 (6 bases). The V end was cut by 4 bases, the J end by 3 bases, with 12 bases between. The length of the CDR3 is 14 residues. CDR3 region: CASSYGGAYYGYTF. The CDR3 bases are TGTGCCAGCAGTTATGGGGGGGCCTACTATGGCTACACCTTC.